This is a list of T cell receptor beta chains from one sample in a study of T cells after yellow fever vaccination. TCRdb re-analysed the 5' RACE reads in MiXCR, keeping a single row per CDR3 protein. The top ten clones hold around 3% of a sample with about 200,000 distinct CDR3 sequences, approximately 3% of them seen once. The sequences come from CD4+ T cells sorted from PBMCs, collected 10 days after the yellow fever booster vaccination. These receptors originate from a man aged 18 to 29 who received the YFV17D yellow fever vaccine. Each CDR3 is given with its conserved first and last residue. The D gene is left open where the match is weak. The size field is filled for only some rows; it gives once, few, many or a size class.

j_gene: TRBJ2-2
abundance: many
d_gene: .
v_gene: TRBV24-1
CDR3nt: TGTGCCACCAGTGGGGGGGCCCGCACCGGGGAGCTGTTTTTT
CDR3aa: CATSGGARTGELFF

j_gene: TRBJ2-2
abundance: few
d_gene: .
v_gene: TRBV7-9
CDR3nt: TGTGCCAGCAGGGTTTACAGGGTCGGCACCGGGGAGCTGTTTTTT
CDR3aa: CASRVYRVGTGELFF

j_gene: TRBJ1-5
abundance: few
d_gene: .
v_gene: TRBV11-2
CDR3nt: TGTGCCAGCAGCTCAAATAAGGGGCGCAATCAGCCCCAGCATTTT
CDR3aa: CASSSNKGRNQPQHF

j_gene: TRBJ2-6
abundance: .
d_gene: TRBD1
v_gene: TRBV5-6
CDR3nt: TGTGCCAGCGAGGACAGGGTAGAAATCTCTGGGGCCAACGTCCTGACTTTC
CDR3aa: CASEDRVEISGANVLTF

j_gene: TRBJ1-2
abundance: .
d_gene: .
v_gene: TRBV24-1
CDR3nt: TGTGCCACCGGTCAGGGATTGAGCTACACCTTC
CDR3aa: CATGQGLSYTF

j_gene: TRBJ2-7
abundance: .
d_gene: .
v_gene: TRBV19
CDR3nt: TGTGCCAGTAGTAGGACGGGGGAACTCTACGAGCAGTACTTC
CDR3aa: CASSRTGELYEQYF

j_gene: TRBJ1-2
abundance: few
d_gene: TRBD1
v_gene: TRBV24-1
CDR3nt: TGTGCCACCAGTGATTCCAGGAGTGGACAGGGTACCAACTATGGCTACACCTTC
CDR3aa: CATSDSRSGQGTNYGYTF

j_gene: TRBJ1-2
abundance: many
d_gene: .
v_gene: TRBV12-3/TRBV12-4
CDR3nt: TGTGCCAGCAGTTTTCTCTCTACGTGGCAGGGAGATGGCTACACCTTC
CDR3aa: CASSFLSTWQGDGYTF

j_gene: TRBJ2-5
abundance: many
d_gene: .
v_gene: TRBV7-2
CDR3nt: TGTGCCAGCAGCTTAATAGCAGGGCGAGAGACCCAGTACTTC
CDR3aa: CASSLIAGRETQYF

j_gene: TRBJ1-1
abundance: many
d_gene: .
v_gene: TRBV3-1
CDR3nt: TGTGCCAGCAGGCTGCAGGAGAACACTGAAGCTTTCTTT
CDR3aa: CASRLQENTEAFF

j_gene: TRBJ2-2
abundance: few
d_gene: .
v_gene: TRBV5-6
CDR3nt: TGTGCCAGCAGCTTGGTTTTGCGGGGGCCGAACACCGGGGAGCTGTTTTTT
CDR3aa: CASSLVLRGPNTGELFF

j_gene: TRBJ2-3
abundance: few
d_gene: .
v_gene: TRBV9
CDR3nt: TGTGCCAGCAGCGTAGCCGCTACGGGACTTCAGCATACGCAGTATTTT
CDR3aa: CASSVAATGLQHTQYF

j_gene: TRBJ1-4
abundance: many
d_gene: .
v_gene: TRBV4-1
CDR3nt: TGCGCCAGCAGCCTTTTGATTGGAGTCGAAAAACTGTTTTTT
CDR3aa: CASSLLIGVEKLFF

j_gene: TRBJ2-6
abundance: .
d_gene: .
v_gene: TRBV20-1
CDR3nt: TGCAGTGCTAGAGATGCCAGGGCAGGGGCCAACGTCCTGACTTTC
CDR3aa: CSARDARAGANVLTF

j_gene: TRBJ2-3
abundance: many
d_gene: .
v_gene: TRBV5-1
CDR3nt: TGCGCCAGCAGCTTGGCGGGGGCCGGGACAGATACGCAGTATTTT
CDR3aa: CASSLAGAGTDTQYF

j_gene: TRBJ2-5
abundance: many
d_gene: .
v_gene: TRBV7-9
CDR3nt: TGTGCCAGCAGCAACCCCCGGGGGACAGCCCAAGAGACCCAGTACTTC
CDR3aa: CASSNPRGTAQETQYF

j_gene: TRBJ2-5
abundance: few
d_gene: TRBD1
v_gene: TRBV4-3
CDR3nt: TGCGCCAGCAGCCAAGGCCGGACAGGATGGGAGACCCAGTACTTC
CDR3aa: CASSQGRTGWETQYF

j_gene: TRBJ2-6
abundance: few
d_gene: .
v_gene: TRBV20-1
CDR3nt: TGCAGTGCTAGAGCACAGCCTGGGGCCAACGTCCTGACTTTC
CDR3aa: CSARAQPGANVLTF

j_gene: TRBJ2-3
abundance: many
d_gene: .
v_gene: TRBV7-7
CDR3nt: TGTGCTAGCAGCTTAGGAAGGGGCGCAGATACGCAGTATTTT
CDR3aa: CASSLGRGADTQYF

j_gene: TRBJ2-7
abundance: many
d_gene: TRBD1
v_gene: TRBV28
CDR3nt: TGTGCCAGTTGGGACAGCTCCTACGAGCAGTACTTC
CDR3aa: CASWDSSYEQYF

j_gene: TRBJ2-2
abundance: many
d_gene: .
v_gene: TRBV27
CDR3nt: TGTGCCAGCAGTAAACCGGGACTCCGATCCGGGGAGCTGTTTTTT
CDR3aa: CASSKPGLRSGELFF

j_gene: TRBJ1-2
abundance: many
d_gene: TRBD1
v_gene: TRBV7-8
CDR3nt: TGTGCCAGCAGCCCGGACAGGGTTCACGGCTACACCTTC
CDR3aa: CASSPDRVHGYTF

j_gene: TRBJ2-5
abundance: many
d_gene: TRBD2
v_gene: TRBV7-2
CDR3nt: TGTGCCAGCAGCACCGGACTAGCGTATGAGACCCAGTACTTC
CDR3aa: CASSTGLAYETQYF

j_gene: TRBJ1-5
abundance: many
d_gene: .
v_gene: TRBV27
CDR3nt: TGTGCCAGCAGTGTCAGGGGTATCCAGCCCCAGCATTTT
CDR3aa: CASSVRGIQPQHF

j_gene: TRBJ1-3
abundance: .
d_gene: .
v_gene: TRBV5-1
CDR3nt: TGCGCCAGCAGCTTAACAGGATTCTCTGGAAACACCATATATTTT
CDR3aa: CASSLTGFSGNTIYF

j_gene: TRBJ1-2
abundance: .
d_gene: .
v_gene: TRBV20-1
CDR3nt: TGCAGTGCTAGAAGGGGCAGGGAGAGCTATGGCTACACCTTC
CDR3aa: CSARRGRESYGYTF

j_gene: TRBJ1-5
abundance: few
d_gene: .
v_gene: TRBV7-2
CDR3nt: TGTGCCAGCAGCTCAAGCCGGGGGCATCAGCCCCAGCATTTT
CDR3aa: CASSSSRGHQPQHF

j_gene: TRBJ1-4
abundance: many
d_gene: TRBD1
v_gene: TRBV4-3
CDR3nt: TGCGCCAGCAGCCAAGATCCGGGACAGGTCGAGGAAAAACTGTTTTTT
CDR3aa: CASSQDPGQVEEKLFF

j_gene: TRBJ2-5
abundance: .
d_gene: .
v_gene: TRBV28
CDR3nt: TGTGCCAGCAGCCCGTCAGGTCTGGGGTCCCAAGAGACCCAGTACTTC
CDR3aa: CASSPSGLGSQETQYF

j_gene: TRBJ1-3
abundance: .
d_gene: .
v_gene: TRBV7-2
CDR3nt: TGTGCCAGCAGTTTGTCTCGGAACACCATATATTTT
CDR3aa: CASSLSRNTIYF

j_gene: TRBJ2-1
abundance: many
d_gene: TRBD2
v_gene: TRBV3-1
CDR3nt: TGTGCCAGCAGCCAAGGATTCGGCGGGGGGTCCCACAATGAGCAGTTCTTC
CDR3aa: CASSQGFGGGSHNEQFF

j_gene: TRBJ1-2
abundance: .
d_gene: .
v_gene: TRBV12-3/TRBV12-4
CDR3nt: TGTGCCAGCAGCCCACAACAGGGAGCCTATGGCTACACCTTC
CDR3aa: CASSPQQGAYGYTF

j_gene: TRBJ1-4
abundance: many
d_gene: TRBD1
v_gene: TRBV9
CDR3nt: TGTGCCAGCAGCGCGCAGGGGGCTTCCAATGAAAAACTGTTTTTT
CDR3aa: CASSAQGASNEKLFF

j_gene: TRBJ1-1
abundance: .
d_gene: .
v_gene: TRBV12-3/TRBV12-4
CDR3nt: TGTGCCAGCATGACGGGGGTTTGGGCTTTCTTT
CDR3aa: CASMTGVWAFF

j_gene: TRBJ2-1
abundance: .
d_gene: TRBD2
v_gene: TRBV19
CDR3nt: TGTGCCAGTAGTCCGGTTCGCGGGGGTTCCTACAATGAGCAGTTCTTC
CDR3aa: CASSPVRGGSYNEQFF